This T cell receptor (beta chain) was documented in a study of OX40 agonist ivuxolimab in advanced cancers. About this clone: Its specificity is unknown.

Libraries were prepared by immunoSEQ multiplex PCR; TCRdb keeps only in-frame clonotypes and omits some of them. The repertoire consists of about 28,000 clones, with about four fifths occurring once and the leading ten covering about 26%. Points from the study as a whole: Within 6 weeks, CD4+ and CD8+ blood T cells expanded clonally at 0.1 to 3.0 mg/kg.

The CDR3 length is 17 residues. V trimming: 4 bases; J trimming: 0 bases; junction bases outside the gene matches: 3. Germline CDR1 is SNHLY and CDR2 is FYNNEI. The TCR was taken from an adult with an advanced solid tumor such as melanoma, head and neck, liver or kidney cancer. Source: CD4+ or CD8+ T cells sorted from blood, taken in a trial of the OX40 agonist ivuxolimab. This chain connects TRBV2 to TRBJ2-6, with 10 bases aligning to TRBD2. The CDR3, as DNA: TGTGCCAGCAGTGGGTGGACTAGCGGCTCTGGGGCCAACGTCCTGACTTTC. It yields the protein CASSGWTSGSGANVLTF.